These 24 T cell receptor beta chains originate from one sample sequenced in a study of tumor-infiltrating lymphocytes in primary liver carcinoma. With a constant-region primer, TCR beta cDNA was made from approximately 520 ng of total RNA. The TCR beta library was amplified through three nested multiplex PCR rounds in a modified ARM-PCR procedure. Forward primers for TRBV1-TRBV30 and a C-beta reverse primer served the first two PCR rounds, at 10 cycles each. In TCRdb, the multiplex PCR reads were re-called with MiXCR into one record per CDR3 protein. The repertoire holds fewer than 400,000 distinct CDR3 sequences, with around three fifths as singletons. It was unsorted whole blood that yielded blood RNA, and germline DNA was also extracted. The specimen sequenced was peripheral blood. The receptor set was obtained from a woman aged 30 to 39 with primary liver carcinoma and hepatitis B virus infection.

There are a few counts of this clonotype. The junction departs from germline at one end; a sequencing error may be responsible. This chain joins TRBV6-6 and TRBJ1-2; weak D call: TRBD1 (5 bases). This CDR3 comprises 11 residues. Germline assignment: CDR1 MNHNY and CDR2 SVGAGI (reference sequence). The CDR3 loop reads CTSSHRQGYTF. CDR3 nucleotide sequence: TGTACCAGCAGCCATAGACAGGGCTACACCTTC.

V and J are TRBV28 and TRBJ1-5; TRBD1 agrees at 9 bases. CDR1 MDHEN and CDR2 SYDVKM come from the germline V gene. Trimming at V came to 3 bases and at J to 7 bases, leaving 7 bases not matched to a gene. The CDR3 spans 15 residues. CDR3: CASSLSGQGDQPQHF. The CDR3 coding sequence is TGTGCCAGCAGTTTGTCGGGACAGGGAGACCAGCCCCAGCATTTT.

Points on this clonotype: A much more abundant neighbour one base away suggests this may be a read error. The V and J genes are TRBV6-6 and TRBJ2-3, with D hard to call. The CDR3 contains 13 residues. The V gene's germline CDR1 is MNHNY and CDR2 SVGAGI (reference sequence). V was pared by 8 bases and J by 3 bases, with 12 bases between. CDR3 bases: TGTGCCAGCCGTAAGGATGGGACAGATACGCAGTATTTT. Translating gives CASRKDGTDTQYF.

The chain carries TRBV6-1 and TRBJ2-5; no clear D gene. With 10 bases removed from V and 6 bases from J, the gap between germline ends came to 12 bases. The length of the CDR3 is 11 residues. The germline gives CDR1 MNHNS, CDR2 SASEGT. The DNA of the CDR3 is TGTGCCATTGCAGGTTGGCAGACCCAGTACTTC. As protein: CAIAGWQTQYF.

In the case of this clonotype: Compared with germline, one end of the junction differs, possibly owing to a read error. CDR3 sequence (DNA): TGTGCCAGCAGCCTTGGACTAGTGGGAGCCTCCGAAAACATTCAATACTTC. Amino acids: CASSLGLVGASENIQYF. The J gene is TRBJ2-4, the V gene TRBV5-4, with TRBD2 matching 7 bases. Germline V gene data show CDR1 as SGHNT and CDR2 as YYREEE (reference sequence). The CDR3 loop spans 17 amino acids.

This clonotype was recorded at least ten times. The chain couples TRBV6-2 or TRBV6-3 to TRBJ2-3, with D perhaps given as TRBD1 or TRBD2 (6 bases each). The CDR3 has 11 residues. Germline V lookup: CDR1 MNHEY, CDR2 SVGEGT. Trimming pared 3 bases from V and 12 bases from J, leaving 10 bases between. The CDR3 nucleotides read TGTGCCAGCAGTTATGCGGGACACCAGTATTTT. Translated, it gives CASSYAGHQYF.

In this sample, this clonotype turned up once. The chain uses TRBV5-6 and TRBJ2-7; a weak D match, TRBD2 (5 bases). Germline CDR1 and CDR2: SGHDT and YYEEEE. CDR3 size: 14 residues. With 1 base removed from V and 5 bases from J, the gap between germline ends came to 13 bases. The CDR3 here is CASSLREAVDEQYF. CDR3 DNA sequence: TGTGCCAGCAGCTTGAGGGAAGCGGTTGACGAGCAGTACTTC.

On this clonotype: A read error is likely, as this CDR3 ends without the conserved phenylalanine or tryptophan. This chain links TRBV11-2 with TRBJ1-1, with 8 positions matching TRBD1. Germline V CDR1 and CDR2: SGHAT, FQNNGV. Losses at the gene ends were 3 bases for V and 1 base for J; bases not matched to a gene: 4. This CDR3 contains 15 residues. CDR3: CASSFQGAGNTEAFY. The CDR3 coding sequence is TGTGCCAGCAGCTTCCAGGGGGCGGGGAACACTGAAGCTTTCTAT.

The chain has TRBV6-5 and TRBJ1-6, with D hard to call. Trimming shortened V by 9 bases and J by 7 bases, and 19 bases separated the two germline ends. This CDR3 comprises 15 residues. Germline CDR1 and CDR2: MNHEY and SVGAGI. For the CDR3, the DNA is TGTGCCAGTAGCCGCTTTACGTTATTCAATTCACCCCTCCACTTT. This gives the protein CASSRFTLFNSPLHF.

The CDR3, as DNA: TGTGCCAGCAGTGTGACAGGGATCTCCTACGAGCAGTACTTC. It yields the protein CASSVTGISYEQYF. The chain is built from TRBV6-2 or TRBV6-3 and TRBJ2-7; 7 bases are shared with TRBD1. V trimming: 5 bases; J trimming: 0 bases; junction bases outside the gene matches: 4. CDR1 and CDR2 from the germline V gene are MNHEY and SVGEGT. The CDR3 contains 14 residues.

The sample holds one count of this clonotype. This clone may be a read error of a much larger clone one base away. V usage is TRBV6-2 or TRBV6-3 and J usage is TRBJ2-4; D tentatively fits TRBD1 or TRBD2 (5 bases each). The V gene's germline CDR1 is MNHEY and CDR2 SVGEGT. The CDR3 has 12 residues. This CDR3 is CASSGGRNIHYF. The CDR3 region has the DNA TGTGCCAGCAGTGGGGGAAGGAACATTCATTACTTC.

A few counts support this clonotype. This chain connects TRBV30 to TRBJ1-1; 7 bases map to TRBD1. Germline V lookup: CDR1 GTSNPN, CDR2 SVGIG (reference sequence). The V gene end was trimmed by 2 bases and the J gene end by 6 bases; junction bases not matched to a gene: 6. The CDR3 has 13 residues. Here the CDR3 reads CAWSPTGAAEAFF. CDR3 in DNA: TGTGCCTGGAGTCCAACAGGGGCTGCTGAAGCTTTCTTT.

On this clonotype: This may come from a read error, since a much larger clone is one base off. The V gene is TRBV6-2 or TRBV6-3, the J gene TRBJ2-5; 13 nucleotides align to TRBD2. V shed 4 bases, J shed 10 bases, and the junction held 6 bases outside the gene matches. This CDR3 comprises 14 residues. Germline CDR1 is MNHEY and CDR2 is SVGEGT. The CDR3 coding sequence is TGTGCCAGCAGTTGGACTAGCGGGAGCAGGATCCAGTACTTC. Its translation is CASSWTSGSRIQYF.

This clonotype was counted only a few times. CDR3 sequence reads: CASSLEGLRTYEQYF. In DNA, the CDR3 is TGTGCCAGCAGCTTGGAGGGGCTTCGGACGTACGAGCAGTACTTC. This chain links TRBV5-6 with TRBJ2-7; maybe TRBD1 (5 bases). The length of the CDR3 is 15 residues. Trimming removed 0 bases from V and 4 bases from J, with 14 bases in between. CDR1 and CDR2 from the germline V gene are SGHDT and YYEEEE.

Details on this clonotype: A clone one base away is much larger, so this may be a read error. The V and J genes are TRBV11-2 and TRBJ2-7; D ambiguous. The CDR3 covers 11 residues. Germline CDR1 SGHAT, CDR2 FQNNGV. The CDR3 region has the DNA TGTGTCAGCAGCCACTCCCACCGGCAGTACTTC. Its translation: CVSSHSHRQYF.

In the case of this clonotype: It may be a read error: a sequence one base away is much more abundant. The chain joins TRBV6-2 or TRBV6-3 to TRBJ2-4; TRBD2 matches at 8 bases. The CDR3 extends over 11 amino acids. J was trimmed by 7 bases and V by 8 bases; bases with no gene match: 1. Germline CDR1 reads MNHEY; CDR2 reads SVGEGT. CDR3 in DNA: TGTGCCAGCGGCGGGGGGAACATTCAGTACTTC. Its translation is CASGGGNIQYF.

A remark on this clonotype: Sequence at one end of the junction differs from germline and may be a read error. The gene calls are TRBV11-1 and TRBJ2-1, with D tentatively TRBD1 (5 bases). This CDR3 region has 15 residues. Germline-derived CDR1 and CDR2 are SGHAT and FQDESV (reference sequence). This CDR3 reads CASVNPGQGTDERFF. DNA for the CDR3: TGTGCCAGCGTCAACCCGGGTCAGGGAACCGATGAGCGGTTCTTC.

About this clonotype: Compared with germline, one end of the junction differs, possibly owing to a read error. The chain uses TRBV6-2 or TRBV6-3 and TRBJ2-5; TRBD1 aligns across 10 bases. CDR1 MNHEY and CDR2 SVGEGT come from the germline V gene. CDR3 length: 15 residues. As DNA, the CDR3 is TGTGTCAGCACCAGGGACAGGGGAAAGCAAGAGACCCAGTACTTC. Protein: CVSTRDRGKQETQYF.

This clonotype was seen once. The chain carries TRBV6-1 and TRBJ1-1, with D hard to call. CDR1 is MNHNS and CDR2 is SASEGT in the germline V gene. This CDR3 contains 13 residues. Trimming took off 5 bases at V and 1 base at J, with 8 bases between the two ends. For the CDR3, the DNA is TGTGCCAGCAGTATGTCCGCGAACACTGAAGCTTTCTTT. It yields the protein CASSMSANTEAFF.

This clonotype has a handful of counts. The chain combines TRBV5-5 with TRBJ2-3; 12 positions match TRBD2. Germline CDR1 is SGHKS and CDR2 is YYEKEE (reference sequence). V gave up 1 base and J gave up 5 bases; unmatched junction bases: 2. The CDR3 length is 15 residues. Here the CDR3 reads CASSLRLAGVDTQYF. In DNA, the CDR3 is TGTGCCAGCAGCTTGAGACTAGCGGGGGTAGATACGCAGTATTTT.

A few counts support this clonotype. This rearrangement joins TRBV12-3 or TRBV12-4 to TRBJ2-1; TRBD2 agrees at 7 bases. The V and J ends lost 3 bases and 0 bases, in that order; junction bases with no gene match: 2. This CDR3 has 15 residues. The CDR3 sequence: CASSFGGTSYNEQFF. CDR3 DNA sequence: TGTGCCAGCAGTTTCGGGGGGACCTCCTACAATGAGCAGTTCTTC.

As to this clonotype: Germline is not matched at one junction end, which may reflect a read error. The chain combines TRBV7-9 with TRBJ1-1; TRBD1 matches at 9 bases. The CDR3 loop spans 14 amino acids. Germline values: CDR1 SEHNR, CDR2 FQNEAQ (reference sequence). The CDR3 loop is CASTATGGNAEASF. For the CDR3, the DNA is TGTGCCAGCACCGCGACAGGGGGGAACGCTGAAGCTTCCTTT.

This clonotype was found once. CDR3 region: CASSQTPDREHETQYF. CDR3 DNA sequence: TGCGCCAGCAGCCAAACCCCCGACAGGGAACATGAGACCCAGTACTTC. V and J are TRBV4-1 and TRBJ2-5; 7 nucleotides line up with TRBD1. Losses at the gene ends were 2 bases for V and 5 bases for J; bases not matched to a gene: 11. Germline V CDR1 and CDR2: MGHRA, YSYEKL. The CDR3 consists of 16 residues.

In regard to this clonotype: One end of the junction does not line up with germline, which may come from a read error. The V and J genes are TRBV11-2 and TRBJ1-3; D is perhaps TRBD1 (5 bases). The CDR3 has 15 residues. Looked up from germline, CDR1 is SGHAT and CDR2 is FQNNGV. The CDR3 loop reads CASSYNNIQGNPIYF. As DNA, the CDR3 is TGTGCCAGCAGCTACAATAATATTCAGGGAAACCCCATATATTTT.